This entry concerns a single T cell receptor beta chain. The data are from a study of cytotoxic CD8 clonotypes in ibrutinib-treated CLL. Study-wide background: Productive templates averaged roughly 270,000 per sample, and productive rearrangements about 89,000.

Data came from immunoSEQ multiplex PCR; TCRdb stores just in-frame clones and leaves some out. The sample records 4,500 to 6,000 clones, about 70% being singletons. Trimming took off 1 base at V and 4 bases at J, with 14 bases between the two ends. The CDR3 is 15 amino acids. CDR1 is SGDLS and CDR2 is YYNGEE in the germline V gene. Here the sequenced sample was PBMCs, taken before ibrutinib treatment. The rearrangement uses TRBV9 and TRBJ1-1; possible D gene TRBD1, 6 bases. This TCR came from a human donor with chronic lymphocytic leukemia. The CDR3: CASSVTGWGPTEAFF. The CDR3 DNA is TGTGCCAGCAGCGTAACAGGCTGGGGGCCCACTGAAGCTTTCTTT.